One and the same sample provided the 9 T cell receptor beta chains below, sequenced in a study of shared clonotypes between healthy human individuals (dated by TCRdb to 2020 to 2021). Libraries were made using the immunoSEQ multiplex PCR assay. This is the immuneACCESS table as TCRdb keeps it, with only in-frame sequences that have V and J called. A part of the clones is gone; compared with another copy, unresolved V genes explain less than half, and the rest is unexplained. Recorded for this sample are a few million clones; 90% to 95% of them occurred a single time. More than 1.5% of the sample goes to the ten largest clones. For the CD8 naive samples, CD45RO-negative cells were positively selected for CCR7, yielding a CD45RA+CCR7+ population from which TemRA cells were excluded. The sample was naive CD8+ T cells from PBMCs. Taken with the paper, the label for cell subset or site translates to: CD45RA+CCR7+. Receptors were obtained from a man in his late teens or twenties in good health. Some clones in this sample may be carry-over from other donors' samples.

This chain links TRBV29-1 with TRBJ1-1; 11 positions match TRBD1. The CDR3 sequence is 14 residues long. Germline assignment: CDR1 SQVTM and CDR2 ANQGSEA. With V trimmed by 6 bases and J by 2 bases, 5 bases remained unmatched. CDR3 region: CSVRGTGGNTEAFF. In DNA form, the CDR3 reads TGCAGCGTGCGGGGGACAGGGGGAAACACTGAAGCTTTCTTT.

CDR3 sequence (DNA): TGTGCCAGCAGCGTAACAGGGGGCGTAACAGATACGCAGTATTTT. Protein sequence: CASSVTGGVTDTQYF. V is TRBV9 and J is TRBJ2-3; 9 bases map to TRBD1. Losses at the gene ends were 1 base for V and 3 bases for J; bases not matched to a gene: 3. CDR3 length: 15 amino acids. CDR1 and CDR2 (germline): SGDLS, YYNGEE.

The rearrangement links TRBV7-3 to TRBJ2-1; tentatively, D is TRBD1 (5 bases). Germline V lookup: CDR1 SGHTA, CDR2 FQGTGA. The CDR3 has 15 amino acids. V was trimmed by 4 bases and J by 0 bases, leaving 10 bases between them. This CDR3 reads CASSSLGASYNEQFF. DNA for the CDR3: TGTGCCAGCAGCTCCCTTGGGGCCTCCTACAATGAGCAGTTCTTC. The full variable domain, with the rest looked up from reference TRBV7-3 and TRBJ2-1, is GAGVSQTPSNKVTEKGKYVELRCDPISGHTALYWYRQSLGQGPEFLIYFQGTGAADDSGLPNDRFFAVRPEGSVSTLKIQRTERGDSAVYLCASSSLGASYNEQFFGPGTRLTVL.

This clone is a singleton in its sample. The CDR3 spells CAWSDLRQGAYEQYF. CDR3 in DNA: TGTGCCTGGAGCGATCTACGACAGGGGGCGTACGAGCAGTACTTC. The gene calls are TRBV30 and TRBJ2-7; 10 nucleotides line up with TRBD1. There are 15 residues in the CDR3. The junction had 9 bases not matched to a gene; V was cut back by 3 bases and J by 4 bases. Germline V gene lookup returns CDR1 GTSNPN and CDR2 SVGIG (reference sequence).

The chain recombines TRBV7-8 with TRBJ1-1, with D possibly being TRBD1 (5 bases). V was shortened by 5 bases and J by 8 bases, with 12 bases between the two germline ends. The CDR3 has 12 residues. The germline V gene has CDR1 SGHVS and CDR2 FQNEAQ. Here the CDR3 DNA reads TGTGCCAGCAGCCCCCGGCGACAGGAAGCTTTCTTT. This sequence encodes CASSPRRQEAFF.

For this clone: Its ends do not fully match the called genes, so a read error is possible. The V gene is TRBV7-2, the J gene TRBJ2-5; 10 bases are shared with TRBD2. The CDR3 covers 17 residues. Germline lookup yields CDR1 SGHTA and CDR2 FQGNSA. CDR3 amino acids: CASRLGLAVPYQETQYF. DNA of the CDR3: TGTGCCAGCAGGTTAGGACTAGCGGTTCCGTACCAAGAGACCCAGTACTTC.

The chain carries TRBV29-1 and TRBJ1-2; D is ambiguous. Trimming removed 2 bases from V and 2 bases from J, with 12 bases in between. CDR3 length equals 14 residues. Germline V lookup: CDR1 SQVTM, CDR2 ANQGSEA. CDR3 in amino acids: CSVESWPQNYGYTF. The DNA of the CDR3 is TGCAGCGTTGAAAGTTGGCCGCAGAACTATGGCTACACCTTC.

The rearrangement links TRBV9 to TRBJ2-3; no firm D call. V was pared by 0 bases and J by 2 bases, with 7 bases between. Germline V gene lookup returns CDR1 SGDLS and CDR2 YYNGEE. The length of the CDR3 is 14 residues. CDR3: CASSVATLTDTQYF. The CDR3 bases are TGTGCCAGCAGCGTAGCGACCCTCACAGATACGCAGTATTTT. The whole variable domain, remainder taken from reference TRBV9 and TRBJ2-3, is DSGVTQTPKHLITATGQRVTLRCSPRSGDLSVYWYQQSLDQGLQFLIQYYNGEERAKGNILERFSAQQFPDLHSELNLSSLELGDSALYFCASSVATLTDTQYFGPGTRLTVL.

The chain links TRBV11-2 to TRBJ2-3; 11 bases fit TRBD2. V lost 4 bases and J lost 0; bases outside the gene matches: 12. Germline lookup yields CDR1 SGHAT and CDR2 FQNNGV. CDR3 length equals 19 residues. CDR3 sequence reads: CASSWGLADRPHSTDTQYF. CDR3 coding DNA: TGTGCCAGCAGCTGGGGACTAGCGGATCGCCCCCATAGCACAGATACGCAGTATTTT.